The clone carrying this TCR beta chain was detected a few times. Its antigen is unidentified. TCRdb fed the RACE reads into MiXCR, producing one record per CDR3 protein. The sample contains some 180,000 distinct CDR3 sequences, about a fifth of which appear only once. These data belong to a study of human T cells and chemical hapten exposure. Study-wide context: During the approximately 23-week study period, patients had diphenylcyclopropenone applied to the scalp every week. TCR yield per sample varied, mainly due to pooled library volumes. Study conclusions and caveats: Compared with pre-sensitization or healthy control sets, expanded TCRs clustered more.

As to time point: patch test 1, 2 weeks after DPC sensitization. Treatment noted: therapeutic diphenylcyclopropenone sensitization with weekly scalp DPC. The sample was whole blood, taken in connection with sensitization to the hapten diphenylcyclopropenone (DPC). This TCR derives from a woman aged 50 to 60 with alopecia areata. Some clones in this sample may be carry-over from other donors' samples.

The CDR3 protein is CSAIPSFRADTQYF. Written as DNA, the CDR3 is TGCAGTGCGATCCCGTCTTTTAGGGCAGATACGCAGTATTTT. J is TRBJ2-3 and V is TRBV20-1; D gene ambiguous. In germline, CDR1 is DFQATT, CDR2 SNEGSKA (reference sequence). The CDR3 contains 14 residues. With 6 bases removed from V and 4 bases from J, the gap between germline ends came to 17 bases.